This T cell receptor beta chain was sequenced in a study of blood T cell repertoires in COVID-19 (dated by TCRdb to about 2020). Concerning the study at large: Samples covering the acute and convalescent phases of COVID-19 were provided by collaborators in the United States, Italy and Spain. The samples were drawn from the first 160 participants of the ongoing ImmuneRACE study and from some 1,300 subjects provided by 6 global collaborators. Subjects who had been exposed to COVID-19, were actively infected with it, or had recovered from it provided the deeply sampled blood TCRbeta repertoires that made up the dataset. Where HLA class I and class II types were available, the types were taken from metadata supplied by the sample provider, not from assay-based typing. A freely available public database, intended as a resource for researchers studying the immune response to SARS-CoV-2, is where the repertoires were released. Sample metadata almost always included a de-identified subject ID, COVID-19 status, age in years and sex. The material from the prospective study consisted of cDNA or gDNA derived from T cells, B-cell-depleted T cells, or PBMCs.

Reading from cysteine to phenylalanine, the CDR3 counts 17 amino acids. Only CDR3 DNA remains: 51 bases, in frame from the first base. V is cut back by 4 bases and J by 4 bases, with 11 bases in the junction unmatched. Via the germline V gene, CDR1 is MGHRA and CDR2 YSYEKL. A second Seattle source provided samples from volunteer blood donors who had recovered from COVID-19. Each collaborating institution followed its own protocols to collect whole blood in K2EDTA tubes. For TCRbeta analysis, collaborator samples were shipped as frozen whole blood, as isolated PBMCs, or as DNA extracted from either sample type. TCRbeta CDR3 regions were amplified from genomic DNA using the immunoSEQ Assay, a bias-controlled multiplex PCR. Processing in the source paper ran as follows. Nucleated cell counts per sample were estimated from amplification of reference gene primers within the assay. Sequence reads were collapsed and filtered to measure the absolute abundance of every unique TCRbeta CDR3 rearrangement. For each sample, productive Simpson clonality was calculated as the square root of Simpson's diversity index across productive rearrangements. This immuneACCESS table, as held by TCRdb, lists in-frame sequences with V and J called but not all clones. Of the missing ones, under half trace to an unresolved V gene in checked studies; the others have no known cause. The V and J calls and clone size are taken from that table; D and trimming were inferred from the DNA. Across this sample there are about 300,000 clones, with about 83% seen only once. Of the sample, around 10% is held by the ten largest clones.

About this clone: What this receptor recognizes is not known. No base quality values were provided; no much bigger clone lies one nucleotide off.

General conclusions and limits of the study: Clinical and demographic metadata were provided uncurated, with the amount varying by source and participant.

The source of this sequence is a woman between 45 and 65 years old who had recovered from COVID-19. The material sequenced was peripheral blood. The rearranged chain carries TRBV4-1 and TRBJ1-3; 9 central bases correspond to TRBD1. Here the CDR3 is given as CASSLYLDGTGGNTIYF. The nucleotide sequence is given as TGCGCCAGCAGCCTTTATCTCGACGGGACAGGGGGAAACACCATATATTTT.